A selection of T cell receptor beta chains follows, all from one sample in a study of cytomegalovirus exposure and HLA in healthy donors. The assay was immunoSEQ multiplex PCR, and TCRdb's table has in-frame clones only and misses some. Of about 58,000 clones listed, roughly 90% are singletons. Sequences were obtained from PBMCs. The receptors originated from a man between 18 and 35 years old in good health and CMV-seronegative. Each CDR3 is given with its conserved first and last residue. A D gene is named only where the DNA matches it firmly. Some rows mark clone size as missing; the rest say once, few, many or name a class of expanded clone.

-	-	TRBJ1-5	TRBV6-1	CASRTGNNQPQHF	TGTGCCAGCAGGACAGGAAATAATCAGCCCCAGCATTTT
TRBD2	once	TRBJ2-3	TRBV7-8	CASSLGWGLARDTQYF	TGTGCCAGCAGCTTGGGCTGGGGACTAGCTAGAGATACGCAGTATTTT
TRBD2	-	TRBJ2-5	TRBV2	CASSEEGAGGGETQYF	TGTGCCAGCAGTGAAGAAGGGGCGGGAGGGGGGGAGACCCAGTACTTC
TRBD1	-	TRBJ1-4	TRBV4-2	CASSLDPPGQGGEKLFF	TGTGCCAGCAGCCTCGACCCCCCGGGACAGGGGGGGGAAAAACTGTTTTTT
-	-	TRBJ1-5	TRBV2	CASSDPPWRGSGQPQHF	TGTGCCAGCAGTGATCCGCCATGGCGGGGATCAGGCCAGCCCCAGCATTTT
TRBD2	-	TRBJ2-1	TRBV9	CASSPRLAGDNEQFF	TGTGCCAGCAGCCCCAGACTAGCGGGAGACAATGAGCAGTTCTTC
TRBD1	-	TRBJ1-1	TRBV30	CAWDRVEAFF	TGTGCCTGGGACAGGGTTGAAGCTTTCTTT
-	-	TRBJ2-3	TRBV2	CASSTRVSDTQYF	TGTGCCAGCTCGACGCGGGTCTCAGATACGCAGTATTTT
TRBD1	-	TRBJ2-7	TRBV5-5	CASSLTGGEQYF	TGTGCCAGCAGCTTGACAGGGGGCGAGCAGTACTTC
TRBD1	-	TRBJ2-5	TRBV5-6	CASSLSGDRGETQYF	TGTGCCAGCAGCTTGTCCGGGGACAGGGGAGAGACCCAGTACTTC
-	-	TRBJ2-7	TRBV4-1	CASSPTPTIEQYF	TGCGCCAGCAGTCCTACCCCCACGATAGAGCAGTACTTC
-	-	TRBJ1-1	TRBV25-1	CASTPRVPVNTEAFF	TGTGCCAGCACCCCGAGGGTACCTGTCAACACTGAAGCTTTCTTT
-	-	TRBJ2-7	TRBV9	CASSVLPSRAIDEQYF	TGTGCCAGCAGCGTACTCCCTTCCAGGGCCATTGACGAGCAGTACTTC
-	-	TRBJ2-7	TRBV4-1	CASSQWFSGEQYF	TGCGCCAGCAGCCAATGGTTCTCGGGAGAGCAGTACTTC
TRBD1	once	TRBJ1-1	TRBV6-5	CASRDRGTEAFF	TGTGCCAGCAGGGACAGGGGGACTGAAGCTTTCTTT
TRBD2	-	TRBJ2-7	TRBV2	CASRDPSGKSSYEQYF	TGTGCCAGCAGGGACCCTAGCGGGAAAAGCTCCTACGAGCAGTACTTC
TRBD2	few	TRBJ2-1	TRBV2	CASTRIAGANEQFF	TGTGCCAGCACCAGGATAGCGGGGGCTAATGAGCAGTTCTTC
TRBD2	-	TRBJ2-1	TRBV6-4	CASSDAPRSGDYNEQFF	TGTGCCAGCAGTGACGCCCCTAGGAGCGGGGACTACAATGAGCAGTTCTTC
-	-	TRBJ1-5	TRBV7-2	CASSQRTGLSQPQHF	TGTGCCAGCAGCCAAAGAACAGGGTTATCTCAGCCCCAGCATTTT
TRBD1	-	TRBJ2-2	TRBV30	CAWRAGTGGNGELFF	TGTGCCTGGAGAGCCGGGACAGGGGGCAACGGGGAGCTGTTTTTT
TRBD2	-	TRBJ2-7	TRBV13	CASSPGLALSYEQYF	TGTGCCAGCAGCCCGGGACTAGCGCTATCCTACGAGCAGTACTTC
TRBD2	-	TRBJ2-1	TRBV9	CASSGTSGSVYEQFF	TGTGCCAGCAGCGGGACTAGCGGGAGTGTGTATGAGCAGTTCTTC
-	-	TRBJ2-1	TRBV19	CASSVAGGVSYNEQFF	TGTGCCAGTAGTGTCGCCGGAGGGGTGTCCTACAATGAGCAGTTCTTC
-	-	TRBJ1-1	TRBV6-1	CASSEASSTEAFF	TGTGCCAGCAGTGAAGCGTCCAGCACTGAAGCTTTCTTT
TRBD1	-	TRBJ2-5	TRBV9	CASSVLGTGQETQYF	TGTGCCAGCAGCGTGCTAGGGACAGGCCAAGAGACCCAGTACTTC
TRBD2	-	TRBJ2-7	TRBV10-3	CAISSGTSGNEQYF	TGTGCCATCAGTTCGGGGACTAGCGGCAACGAGCAGTACTTC
TRBD2	-	TRBJ2-7	TRBV6-6	CASSPGGSGRGEEQYF	TGTGCCAGCAGCCCGGGCGGTAGCGGGAGAGGGGAGGAGCAGTACTTC
TRBD2	-	TRBJ2-2	TRBV7-8	CASSPWGGEMIGELFF	TGTGCCAGCAGCCCCTGGGGAGGGGAAATGATCGGGGAGCTGTTTTTT
-	once	TRBJ2-5	TRBV19	CASSMGAGDWTQYF	TGTGCCAGTAGTATGGGGGCAGGGGATTGGACCCAGTACTTC
TRBD2	-	TRBJ2-7	TRBV28	CASSLALAGTNEQYF	TGTGCCAGCAGTTTAGCGCTAGCGGGGACGAACGAGCAGTACTTC
-	once	TRBJ1-1	TRBV28	CASRTGLTEAFF	TGTGCCAGCAGAACAGGGTTAACTGAAGCTTTCTTT
-	-	TRBJ2-7	TRBV18	CASSRRFSYEQYF	TGTGCCAGCTCACGGCGGTTCTCCTACGAGCAGTACTTC
TRBD1	-	TRBJ2-7	TRBV10-2	CASRTGTGAPYEQYF	TGCGCCAGCAGAACCGGGACAGGGGCACCCTACGAGCAGTACTTC
-	-	TRBJ2-7	TRBV7-2	CASSPGGRGYEQYF	TGTGCCAGCAGCCCCGGAGGGAGAGGGTACGAGCAGTACTTC
-	-	TRBJ2-7	TRBV5-5	CASSLGAGIGPYEQYF	TGTGCCAGCAGCTTGGGGGCCGGGATCGGTCCCTACGAGCAGTACTTC
TRBD1	-	TRBJ2-7	TRBV28	CASHTEQGAPYEQYF	TGTGCCAGCCATACTGAACAGGGGGCACCCTACGAGCAGTACTTC
-	-	TRBJ2-7	TRBV18	CASSPARSSYEQYF	TGTGCCAGCTCACCAGCTCGTAGCTCCTACGAGCAGTACTTC
TRBD1	-	TRBJ2-7	TRBV5-6	CASSLGQGRYEQYF	TGTGCCAGCAGCTTGGGACAGGGACGCTACGAGCAGTACTTC
TRBD2	-	TRBJ2-3	TRBV28	CASSQFSGISTDTQYF	TGTGCCAGCAGTCAATTTAGCGGGATCTCCACAGATACGCAGTATTTT
-	once	TRBJ2-7	TRBV10-3	CAIKRDTTYEQYF	TGTGCCATCAAGCGGGACACAACCTACGAGCAGTACTTC
-	-	TRBJ1-2	TRBV7-9	CASSRDGYTF	TGTGCCAGCAGCCGGGATGGCTACACCTTC
-	-	TRBJ1-2	TRBV29-1	CSVEDQEASAGYTF	TGCAGCGTTGAAGATCAGGAGGCCTCCGCTGGCTACACCTTC
TRBD1	-	TRBJ2-7	TRBV6-5	CASRKQGPLYEQYF	TGTGCCAGCAGGAAACAGGGGCCCCTCTACGAGCAGTACTTC